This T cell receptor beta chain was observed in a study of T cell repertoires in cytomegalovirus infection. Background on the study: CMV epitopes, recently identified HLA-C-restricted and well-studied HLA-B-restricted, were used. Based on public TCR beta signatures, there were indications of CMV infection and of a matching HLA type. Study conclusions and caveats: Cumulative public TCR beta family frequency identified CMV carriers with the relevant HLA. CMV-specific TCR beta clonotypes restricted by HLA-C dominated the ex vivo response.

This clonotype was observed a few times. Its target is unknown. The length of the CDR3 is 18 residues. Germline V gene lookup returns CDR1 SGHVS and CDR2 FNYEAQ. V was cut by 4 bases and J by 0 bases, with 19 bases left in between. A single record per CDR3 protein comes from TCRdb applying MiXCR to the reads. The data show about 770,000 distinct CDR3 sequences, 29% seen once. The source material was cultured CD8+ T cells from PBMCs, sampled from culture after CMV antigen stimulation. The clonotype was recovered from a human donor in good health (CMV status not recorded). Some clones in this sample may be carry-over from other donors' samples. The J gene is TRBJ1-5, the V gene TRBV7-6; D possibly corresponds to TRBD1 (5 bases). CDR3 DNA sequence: TGTGCCAGCAGCTCGGAGACGGGGGGACTTTATAGCAATCAGCCCCAGCATTTT. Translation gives CASSSETGGLYSNQPQHF.